This TCR beta chain came from a study of shared clonotypes between healthy human individuals. The table came from immunoSEQ multiplex PCR; TCRdb's copy has only in-frame clones and leaves some out. This repertoire shows roughly 1,100,000 clones, roughly 70% found once; its top ten account for about 1.5%. This clone was counted only a few times. Each sample came from a Caucasian adult donor living in Nashville, Tennessee. In the CD4+ fraction, cells were divided into CD45RA+ naive and CD45RA-negative memory subsets. Trimming removed 4 bases at V and 0 bases at J, with 10 bases between. The V gene's germline CDR1 is SGHKS and CDR2 YYEKEE (reference sequence). This CDR3 contains 15 residues.

The chain carries TRBV5-5 and TRBJ2-2; a possible D gene is TRBD2 (6 bases). Sequenced input: memory CD4+ T cells sorted from blood. The subset denotes: CD45RA-negative fraction. The TCR sequence derives from a man aged 18 to 29 in good health. For the CDR3, the DNA is TGTGCCAGCAGCAGGAGGGGTTCGAACACCGGGGAGCTGTTTTTT. The encoded protein is CASSRRGSNTGELFF.